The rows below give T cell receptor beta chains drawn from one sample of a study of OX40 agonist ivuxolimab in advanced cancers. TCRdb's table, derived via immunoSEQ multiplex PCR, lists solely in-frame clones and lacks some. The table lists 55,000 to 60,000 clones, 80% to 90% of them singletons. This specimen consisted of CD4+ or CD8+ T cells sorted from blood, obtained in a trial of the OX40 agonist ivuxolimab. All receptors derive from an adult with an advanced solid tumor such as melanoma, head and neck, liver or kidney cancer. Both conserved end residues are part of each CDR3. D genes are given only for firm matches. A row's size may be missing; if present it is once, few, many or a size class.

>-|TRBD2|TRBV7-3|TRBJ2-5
TGTGCCAGCAGCTTCGCAGCGGGGAGTCAAGAGACCCAGTACTTC
CASSFAAGSQETQYF
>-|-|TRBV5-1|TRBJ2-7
TGCGCCAGTTCCGGGACCGGGAACGAGCAGTACTTC
CASSGTGNEQYF
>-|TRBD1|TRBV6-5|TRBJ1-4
TGTGCCAGCAGTTACTCGCCAGGGGGGACTGAAAAACTGTTTTTT
CASSYSPGGTEKLFF
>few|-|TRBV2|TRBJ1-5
TGTGCCAGCAGGGACGCACAGGGTAGTGGCAATCAGCCCCAGCATTTT
CASRDAQGSGNQPQHF
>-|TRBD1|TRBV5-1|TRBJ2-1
TGCGCCAGCAGCGAGCCGGGACAGGGGGGCGGTGAGCAGTTCTTC
CASSEPGQGGGEQFF
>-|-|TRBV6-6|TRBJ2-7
TGTGCCAGCAGGCACCGAGACCTCTCCTACGAGCAGTACTTC
CASRHRDLSYEQYF
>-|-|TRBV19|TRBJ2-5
TGTGCCAGTAGTGGCGGACATGCTCCCGAGACCCAGTACTTC
CASSGGHAPETQYF
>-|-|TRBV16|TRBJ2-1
TGTGCCAGCAGCCAACCCAGCAGCAATGAGCAGTTCTTC
CASSQPSSNEQFF
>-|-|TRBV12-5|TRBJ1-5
TGTGCTAGTGGTTTAGACGGACTAAATCAGCCCCAGCATTTT
CASGLDGLNQPQHF
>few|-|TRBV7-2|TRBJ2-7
TGTGCCAGCAGCGGCCGAGGAGGCGAGCAGTACTTC
CASSGRGGEQYF
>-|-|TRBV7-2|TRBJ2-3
TGTGCCAGCACTCTAGGGGGGCCGCCAGATACGCAGTATTTT
CASTLGGPPDTQYF
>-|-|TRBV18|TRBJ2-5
TGTGCCAGCTCACCAAGGCTGGCAAGGTCAAAATTAGAGACCCAGTACTTC
CASSPRLARSKLETQYF
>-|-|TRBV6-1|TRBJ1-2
TGTGCCAGCAGTGATACAGGACAGAGTTTTAACTATGGCTACACCTTC
CASSDTGQSFNYGYTF
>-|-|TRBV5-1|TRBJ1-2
TGCGCCAGCAGCGCCGCCTCCGGGTCGTCAAGGGACTATGGCTACATCTTC
CASSAASGSSRDYGYIF
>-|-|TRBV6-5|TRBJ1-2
TGTGCCAGCAGACCCGAGCGGGGGTTCTATGGCTACACCTTC
CASRPERGFYGYTF
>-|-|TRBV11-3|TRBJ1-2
TGTGCCAGCAGCTCTCGGAAGGATGGCTACACCTTC
CASSSRKDGYTF
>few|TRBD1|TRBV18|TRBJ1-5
TGTGCCAGCTCACGCGGGACAGAATATCAGCCCCAGCATTTT
CASSRGTEYQPQHF
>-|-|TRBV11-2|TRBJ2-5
TGTGCCAGCAGCTTAGGCGAGACCCAGTACTTC
CASSLGETQYF
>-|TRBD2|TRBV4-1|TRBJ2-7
TGCGCCAGCAGCCCTGGACTAGCGGGGGTCTACGAGCAGTACTTC
CASSPGLAGVYEQYF
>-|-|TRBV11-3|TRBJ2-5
TGTGCCAGCAGCTTAAGGGGAGGGGGCCGGGAGACCCAGTACTTC
CASSLRGGGRETQYF
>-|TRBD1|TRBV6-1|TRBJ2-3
TGTGCCAGTTCGGGACAGCAAACTAGCACAGATACGCAGTATTTT
CASSGQQTSTDTQYF
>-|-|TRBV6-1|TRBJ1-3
TGTGCCAGCAGTGGCCCATCCGCCCGCTCTGGAAACACCATATATTTT
CASSGPSARSGNTIYF
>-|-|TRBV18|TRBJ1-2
TGTGCCAGCTCAGGGACGATAGCGGGACAAGGCTACACCTTC
CASSGTIAGQGYTF
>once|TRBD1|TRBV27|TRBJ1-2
TGTGCCAGCAGTCCAGGACAGGGTAGATATGGCTACACCTTC
CASSPGQGRYGYTF
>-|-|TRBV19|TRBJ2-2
TGTGCCAGTACGGATAGAATCACCGGGGAGCTGTTTTTT
CASTDRITGELFF
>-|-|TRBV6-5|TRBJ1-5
TGTGCCAGCAGTTCGAGGACATACGGGGGTGAGCCCCAGCATTTT
CASSSRTYGGEPQHF
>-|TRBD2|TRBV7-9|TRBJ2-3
TGTGCCAGCAGGCATCGGGGGGGCCAAGAAGATACGCAGTATTTT
CASRHRGGQEDTQYF
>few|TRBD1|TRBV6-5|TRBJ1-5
TGTGCCAGCAGTTCCACCGGGACAGGAGAAAATCAGCCCCAGCATTTT
CASSSTGTGENQPQHF
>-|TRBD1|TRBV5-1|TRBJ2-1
TGCGCCAGCAGCTTGGGGGGACAGCCACCCTACAATGAGCAGTTCTTC
CASSLGGQPPYNEQFF
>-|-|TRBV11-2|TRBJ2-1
TGTGCCAGCACCGAACGGGGGGCCCGAGACAATGAGCAGTTCTTC
CASTERGARDNEQFF
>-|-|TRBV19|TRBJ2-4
TGTGCCAGTAGTCTACTGGCGGACAGTTTAGCCAAAAACATTCAGTACTTC
CASSLLADSLAKNIQYF
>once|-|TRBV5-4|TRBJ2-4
TGTGCCAGCAGCTTGCGGGACTCCCTAGCCAAAAACATTCAGTACTTC
CASSLRDSLAKNIQYF
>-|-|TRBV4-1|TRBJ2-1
TGCGCCAGCAGCCAAGATGAGGTGGCCTACAATGAGCAGTTCTTC
CASSQDEVAYNEQFF
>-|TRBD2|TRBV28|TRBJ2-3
TGTGCCAGCCGGACTAGCGGGGGAAGCACAGATACGCAGTATTTT
CASRTSGGSTDTQYF
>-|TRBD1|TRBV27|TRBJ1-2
TGTGCCAGCAGGGCGACAGGGGCGATCTATGGCTACACCTTC
CASRATGAIYGYTF
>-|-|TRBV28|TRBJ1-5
TGTGCCAGCGTCCCACCCTCTAATCAGCCCCAGCATTTT
CASVPPSNQPQHF
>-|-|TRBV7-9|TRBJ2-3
TGTGCCAGCAGCTTAGTCCTAGGGGGGGAGACAGATACGCAGTATTTT
CASSLVLGGETDTQYF
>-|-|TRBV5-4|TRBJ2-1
TGTGCCAGCAGGGACACCTCAGTGGATGAGCAGTTCTTC
CASRDTSVDEQFF
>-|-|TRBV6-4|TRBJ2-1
TGTGCCAGCAGTGACTCGTCACAGCCCAATGAGCAGTTCTTC
CASSDSSQPNEQFF
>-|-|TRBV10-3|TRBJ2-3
TGTGCCATCAGTGGAGAAGCCTTCTCTAGCACAGATACGCAGTATTTT
CAISGEAFSSTDTQYF
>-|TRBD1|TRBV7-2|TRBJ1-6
TGTGCCAGCAGCTTAGATGGGACAGCGACCAATTCACCCCTCCACTTT
CASSLDGTATNSPLHF
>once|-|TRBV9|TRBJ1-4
TGTGCCAGCAGCGTGGGACATAGGGAAAAACTGTTTTTT
CASSVGHREKLFF
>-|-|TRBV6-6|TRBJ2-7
TGTGCCAGCAGGTCGACTAGACTAGTGGGCGAGCAGTACTTC
CASRSTRLVGEQYF
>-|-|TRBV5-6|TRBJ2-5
TGTGCCAGCAGCTTGGAGGGGGGGTCCGAGACCCAGTACTTC
CASSLEGGSETQYF
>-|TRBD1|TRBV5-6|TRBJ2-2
TGTGCCAGCAGCTCCCTGCAGGGGGCGAACACCGGGGAGCTGTTTTTT
CASSSLQGANTGELFF
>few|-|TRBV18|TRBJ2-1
TGTGCCAGCTCACATGGCGTCAATGAGCAGTTCTTC
CASSHGVNEQFF
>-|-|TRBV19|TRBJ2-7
TGTGCCAGTAGTTCACAGAAATCTGCTGGCGAGCAGTACTTC
CASSSQKSAGEQYF
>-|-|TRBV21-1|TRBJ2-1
TGTGCCAGCAGCAAAGAGGGGGACAGGATTGCCTACAATGAGCAGTTCTTC
CASSKEGDRIAYNEQFF
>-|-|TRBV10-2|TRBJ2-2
TGCGCCAGCAGTGAGGTCCTTGGGGCTGGGACCGGGGAGCTGTTTTTT
CASSEVLGAGTGELFF
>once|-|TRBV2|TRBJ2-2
TGTGCCAGCAGCCCAAACCTCTCAGGAAACACCGGGGAGCTGTTTTTT
CASSPNLSGNTGELFF
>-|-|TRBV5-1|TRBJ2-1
TGCGCCAGCAGCGGCAGGTACAATGAGCAGTTCTTC
CASSGRYNEQFF
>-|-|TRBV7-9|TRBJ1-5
TGTGCCAGCAGCCAGGCACCGGGGCATCAGCCCCAGCATTTT
CASSQAPGHQPQHF
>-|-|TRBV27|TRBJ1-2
TGTGCCAGCAGTTTATCCGGGGGTGGTTATGGCTACACCTTC
CASSLSGGGYGYTF
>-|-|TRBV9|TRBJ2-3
TGTGCCAGCAGCGCCTTAGGGAGCAAACCAGATACGCAGTATTTT
CASSALGSKPDTQYF
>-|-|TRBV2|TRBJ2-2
TGTGCCAGCAGTACAGGGTTTGGTAGCGCCGGGGAGCTGTTTTTT
CASSTGFGSAGELFF
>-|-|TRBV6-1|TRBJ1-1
TGTGCCAGCAGTGAAGCGCTTCGGACTGAGGCTTTCTTT
CASSEALRTEAFF
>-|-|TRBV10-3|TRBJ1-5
TGTGCCATCAGTGGTGAGCCGAATCAGCCCCAGCATTTT
CAISGEPNQPQHF
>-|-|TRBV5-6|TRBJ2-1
TGTGCCAGCAGCTTGATGACAGAGCAGTTCTTC
CASSLMTEQFF
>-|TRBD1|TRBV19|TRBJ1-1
TGTGCCAGTAGTCGGCAAAAAGGACAGGGATACACTGAAGCTTTCTTT
CASSRQKGQGYTEAFF